Below are 26 T cell receptor beta chains sequenced from a single sample in a study of identical twins' blood T cells. MiXCR, run by TCRdb on the 5' RACE reads, gives a single entry per CDR3 protein. The sample comprises around 380,000 distinct CDR3 sequences, about 28% of which are singletons, and roughly 6.1% rests with the top ten. The specimen was PBMCs. All receptors come from a woman between 18 and 55 years old in good health.

V and J are TRBV6-6 and TRBJ2-5; no clear D. Per germline, CDR1 MNHNY and CDR2 SVGAGI (reference sequence). This CDR3 spans 14 amino acids. V was shortened by 6 bases and J by 5 bases, with 16 bases between the two germline ends. CDR3: CASRPDLDGETQYF. CDR3 nucleotides: TGTGCCAGCAGACCTGACTTGGATGGGGAGACCCAGTACTTC.

With respect to this clonotype: At one boundary the junction diverges from the germline segment, which might be a read error. The V call is TRBV5-1, the J call TRBJ2-3; D gene uncertain. The CDR3 extends over 16 amino acids. Looked up from germline, CDR1 is SGHRS and CDR2 is YFSETQ. Here the CDR3 DNA reads TGCGCCAGCAGCTTGCTCCAGAACCAGAGATACGCAGTATTTAACTTT. Translation gives CASSLLQNQRYAVFNF.

The chain carries TRBV29-1 and TRBJ1-4; D remains ambiguous. The CDR3 has 11 residues. V was clipped by 1 base and J by 13 bases, with 10 bases between them. Germline lookup yields CDR1 SQVTM and CDR2 ANQGSEA. CDR3 DNA: TGCAGCGTTGAAGTCGGGTTGGCACTGTTTTTT. Encoded protein: CSVEVGLALFF. The full variable domain, with the rest looked up from reference TRBV29-1 and TRBJ1-4, is SAVISQKPSRDICQRGTSLTIQCQVDSQVTMMFWYRQQPGQSLTLIATANQGSEATYESGFVIDKFPISRPNLTFSTLTVSNMSPEDSSIYLCSVEVGLALFFGSGTQLSVL.

The chain uses TRBV19 and TRBJ1-1; D not resolved. Germline V gives CDR1 LNHDA, CDR2 SQIVND (reference sequence). V was cut by 3 bases and J by 1 base, with 9 bases left in between. The CDR3 extends over 14 amino acids. CDR3 nucleotides: TGTGCCAGTAGTATCGGTCCTGCGAACACTGAAGCTTTCTTT. This encodes CASSIGPANTEAFF.

The DNA for the CDR3 is TGTGCCAGCAGGGACAGGGCCCTTGGCTACACCTTC. It encodes CASRDRALGYTF. This chain joins TRBV9 and TRBJ1-2, with 8 bases fitting TRBD1. CDR3 length: 12 amino acids. Trimming took 5 bases from V and 7 from J; bases not matched to a gene: 4. In germline, CDR1 is SGDLS, CDR2 YYNGEE.

The chain uses TRBV20-1 and TRBJ2-7; 7 bases fit TRBD1. The germline V gene encodes CDR1 DFQATT and CDR2 SNEGSKA (reference sequence). Trimming took 0 bases from V and 3 from J; bases not matched to a gene: 5. This CDR3 is 14 amino acids long. As DNA, the CDR3 is TGCAGTGCTAGAGATTCCAGGGGGTACTACGAGCAGTACTTC. This gives the protein CSARDSRGYYEQYF.

This clonotype came up many times. This rearrangement joins TRBV28 to TRBJ1-2; D is uncertain. The CDR3 loop spans 14 amino acids. V was cut by 3 bases and J by 0 bases, with 8 bases left in between. The germline V gene encodes CDR1 MDHEN and CDR2 SYDVKM. DNA of the CDR3: TGTGCCAGCAGTTTGGCGCAGGCTAACTATGGCTACACCTTC. Translating it yields CASSLAQANYGYTF.

In this sample, this clonotype turned up many times. This chain joins TRBV7-2 and TRBJ2-3, with 11 positions matching TRBD2. Germline CDR1 SGHTA, CDR2 FQGNSA. The trim removed 5 bases at V and 5 bases at J, leaving 9 bases unmatched. The CDR3 is made up of 16 amino acids. Here the CDR3 reads CASSLRIAGGGDTQYF. In DNA form, the CDR3 reads TGTGCCAGCAGCCTGAGGATAGCGGGAGGGGGAGATACGCAGTATTTT.

CDR3 bases: TGTGCCAGCAGCTTAGAGGGGGGATTGGGCACTGAAGCTTTCTTT. This encodes CASSLEGGLGTEAFF. The chain links TRBV7-2 to TRBJ1-1; TRBD1 might be the D (6 bases). Germline CDR1 and CDR2: SGHTA and FQGNSA. Trimming shortened V by 1 base and J by 4 bases, and 13 bases separated the two germline ends. This CDR3 has 15 residues.

This clonotype was observed a handful of times. V is TRBV29-1 and J is TRBJ2-7; D remains unclear. Germline V gene data show CDR1 as SQVTM and CDR2 as ANQGSEA. V gave up 1 base and J gave up 1 base, with 14 bases separating them. The CDR3 loop spans 15 amino acids. The CDR3 DNA reads as TGCAGCGTTGAAGTGGTTGGCCCCTTATCCTACGAGCAGTACTTC. It translates to CSVEVVGPLSYEQYF.

The sample holds a few counts of this clonotype. This rearrangement joins TRBV5-1 to TRBJ2-1, with 9 bases aligning to TRBD2. Germline V lookup: CDR1 SGHRS, CDR2 YFSETQ. CDR3 length equals 14 residues. With 4 bases clipped from V and 10 bases from J, the junction kept 9 bases outside the gene matches. The CDR3 here is CASSLAVAGEEQFF. The CDR3 nucleotides are TGCGCCAGCAGCCTCGCGGTAGCGGGAGAGGAGCAGTTCTTC.

The table lists this clonotype with a few counts. The chain uses TRBV12-3 or TRBV12-4 and TRBJ2-1; perhaps TRBD1 as D (7 bases). The ends were cut back, 7 bases at V and 5 bases at J, with 15 bases in the middle. The CDR3 covers 14 residues. Here the CDR3 reads CASTYQGGDNEQFF. CDR3 nucleotides: TGTGCCAGCACCTATCAGGGGGGAGACAATGAGCAGTTCTTC.

The chain employs TRBV4-1 and TRBJ2-6; no firm D call. V was shortened by 11 bases and J by 0 bases, with 14 bases between the two germline ends. From germline, CDR1 is MGHRA and CDR2 YSYEKL. The CDR3 loop spans 15 amino acids. The CDR3 loop reads CARSRFRSGANVLTF. In DNA form, the CDR3 reads TGCGCCCGCTCCAGGTTCCGCTCTGGGGCCAACGTCCTGACTTTC.

The chain couples TRBV12-3 or TRBV12-4 to TRBJ2-2; D uncertain. Trimming removed 7 bases at V and 8 bases at J, with 11 bases between. The CDR3 runs to 12 residues. CDR3 amino acids: CASTHGSGELFF. CDR3 bases: TGTGCCAGCACCCATGGGTCGGGGGAGCTGTTTTTT.

This clonotype was detected ten times or more. The CDR3 DNA reads TGTGCCAGCAGCTTTGGACTTAGCACAGATACGCAGTATTTT. As protein: CASSFGLSTDTQYF. The chain couples TRBV7-2 to TRBJ2-3, with D tentatively TRBD2 (5 bases). Germline V CDR1 and CDR2: SGHTA, FQGNSA. With 3 bases removed from V and 0 bases from J, the gap between germline ends came to 7 bases. The length of the CDR3 is 14 residues.

In its sample, this clonotype was seen a few times. The chain combines TRBV21-1 with TRBJ2-1; the listed D gene, TRBD1, was not tested against the DNA. TRBV21-1 represents a pseudogene. The CDR3 is 16 amino acids. DNA for the CDR3: TGTGCCAGCAGCAAAAGCTCGGGACAGGGACGGCATGAGCAGTTCTTC. It yields the protein CASSKSSGQGRHEQFF.

Worth noting for this clonotype: Relative to the germline gene, one junction end is altered; a read error may explain this. The rearrangement uses TRBV25-1 and TRBJ1-1; D unresolved. In germline, CDR1 is MGHDK, CDR2 SYGVNS. CDR3 length equals 15 residues. This CDR3 reads CAGSESHGLNTEAFF. Written as DNA, the CDR3 is TGTGCCGGCAGTGAATCTCACGGCCTGAACACTGAAGCTTTCTTT. Full variable domain (missing parts from reference TRBV25-1 and TRBJ1-1): EADIYQTPRYLVIGTGKKITLECSQTMGHDKMYWYQQDPGMELHLIHYSYGVNSTEKGDLSSESTVSRIRTEHFPLTLESARPSHTSQYLCAGSESHGLNTEAFFGQGTRLTVV.

The chain has TRBV27 and TRBJ1-5; 9 bases are shared with TRBD1. V was clipped by 8 bases and J by 7 bases; unmatched bases: 9. The CDR3 length is 14 residues. CDR1 is MNHEY, CDR2 SMNVEV, per germline (reference sequence). CDR3 loop: CASSYRQGGQPQHF. CDR3 nucleotides: TGTGCCAGCTCCTACCGACAGGGGGGCCAGCCCCAGCATTTT.

This chain connects TRBV2 to TRBJ2-2; D uncertain. V gave up 1 base and J gave up 11 bases, with 14 bases separating them. This CDR3 region has 14 residues. Germline CDR1 and CDR2: SNHLY and FYNNEI. The CDR3 DNA reads TGTGCCAGCAGTGAAGGGACGCCCTCTAAAGAGCTGTTTTTT. It encodes CASSEGTPSKELFF.

The genes are TRBV14 and TRBJ2-4, with 7 bases that match TRBD1. J lost 0 bases, V lost 2 bases, and 7 bases had no gene match. Germline V gene data show CDR1 as SGHDN and CDR2 as FVKESK. This CDR3 contains 17 residues. The CDR3, as DNA: TGTGCCAGCAGCCAAATAAACAGGGGCCTAGCCAAAAACATTCAGTACTTC. Translating gives CASSQINRGLAKNIQYF.

This chain uses TRBV18 with TRBJ1-3, with 7 bases fitting TRBD1. The CDR3 contains 15 residues. With 7 bases clipped from V and 0 bases from J, the junction kept 6 bases outside the gene matches. The germline V gene has CDR1 KGHSH and CDR2 LQKENI. In DNA, the CDR3 is TGTGCCAGCTTGGGACAGAAAAGCTCTGGAAACACCATATATTTT. Translating gives CASLGQKSSGNTIYF.

The chain's CDR3 is CASTRGQGSTDTQYF. In DNA, the CDR3 is TGTGCCAGCACCCGAGGACAGGGGTCCACAGATACGCAGTATTTT. This rearrangement joins TRBV12-3 or TRBV12-4 to TRBJ2-3, with 9 bases aligning to TRBD1. The V and J ends lost 7 bases and 2 bases, in that order; junction bases with no gene match: 7. The length of the CDR3 is 15 residues.

This chain joins TRBV20-1 and TRBJ1-5, with D hard to call. Germline V gene data show CDR1 as DFQATT and CDR2 as SNEGSKA (reference sequence). The CDR3 runs 15 residues. V was cut by 1 base and J by 2 bases, with 12 bases left in between. CDR3 bases: TGCAGTGCTAGAGGTCCGTTCCCGGGCAATCAGCCCCAGCATTTT. Translating it yields CSARGPFPGNQPQHF.

The genes are TRBV7-9 and TRBJ2-4, with 8 bases matching TRBD2. Germline V gene sequence: CDR1 SEHNR, CDR2 FQNEAQ (reference sequence). With 5 bases clipped from V and 6 bases from J, the junction kept 15 bases outside the gene matches. The CDR3 covers 17 residues. CDR3 DNA sequence: TGTGCCAGCAGCGATATAGCCCCGGGGGGGCGGACAAACATTCAGTACTTC. It yields the protein CASSDIAPGGRTNIQYF.

This clonotype has just a few counts. The chain is built from TRBV6-2 or TRBV6-3 and TRBJ1-5; no firm D call. V lost 3 bases and J lost 5, with 11 bases in between. Germline values: CDR1 MNHEY, CDR2 SVGEGT. This CDR3 comprises 14 residues. In nucleotides, the CDR3 is TGTGCCAGCAGTTATGTAACACGAGATCAGCCCCAGCATTTT. Translated, it gives CASSYVTRDQPQHF.

With respect to this clonotype: The germline gene is not matched at one end of the junction; a read error may be the cause. For the CDR3, the DNA is TGTTCCAGTAGGAACAGGGGAGAGACCCAGTACTTC. It codes for CSSRNRGETQYF. The chain is built from TRBV19 and TRBJ2-5; 7 bases are a match to TRBD1. The CDR3 spans 12 residues. Looked up from germline, CDR1 is LNHDA and CDR2 is SQIVND (reference sequence).